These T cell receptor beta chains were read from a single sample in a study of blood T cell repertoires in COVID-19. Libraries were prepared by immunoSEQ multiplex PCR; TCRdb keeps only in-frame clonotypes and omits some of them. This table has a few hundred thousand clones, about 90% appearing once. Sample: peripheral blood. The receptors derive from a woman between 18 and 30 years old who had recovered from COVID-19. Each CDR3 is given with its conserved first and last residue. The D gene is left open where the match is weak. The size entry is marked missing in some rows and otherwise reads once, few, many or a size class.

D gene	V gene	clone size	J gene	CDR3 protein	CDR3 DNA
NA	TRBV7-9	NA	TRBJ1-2	CASSLGQGYTF	TGTGCCAGCAGCTTGGGCCAGGGCTACACCTTC
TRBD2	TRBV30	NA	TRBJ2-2	CAWSARTSGRRTGELFF	TGTGCCTGGAGTGCCAGGACTAGCGGGAGGAGAACCGGGGAGCTGTTTTTT
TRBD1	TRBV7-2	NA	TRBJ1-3	CASSLPGTDGNTIYF	TGTGCCAGCAGCTTACCGGGGACAGACGGAAACACCATATATTTT
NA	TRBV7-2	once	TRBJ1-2	CASSRPSYGYTF	TGTGCCAGCAGCCGCCCCAGCTATGGCTACACCTTC
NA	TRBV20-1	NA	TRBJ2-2	CSATNTGELFF	TGCAGTGCTACTAACACCGGGGAGCTGTTTTTT
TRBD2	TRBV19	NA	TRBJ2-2	CASSIGTSGRNTGELFF	TGTGCCAGTAGTATAGGGACTAGCGGGAGGAACACCGGGGAGCTGTTTTTT
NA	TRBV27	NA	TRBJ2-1	CASSLVAGILQFF	TGTGCCAGCAGTTTAGTGGCAGGAATATTACAGTTCTTC
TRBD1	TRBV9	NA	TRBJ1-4	CASSEQGAGREKLFF	TGTGCCAGCAGCGAACAGGGGGCAGGGAGAGAAAAACTGTTTTTT
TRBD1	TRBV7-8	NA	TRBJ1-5	CASSLGPDRSLNQPQHF	TGTGCCAGCAGCTTAGGCCCGGACAGGTCCCTCAATCAGCCCCAGCATTTT
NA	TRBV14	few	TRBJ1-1	CASSQTAEAFF	TGTGCCAGCAGCCAAACGGCTGAAGCTTTCTTT
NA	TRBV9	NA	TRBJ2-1	CASSVASTGLHSYNEQFF	TGTGCCAGCAGCGTAGCGTCTACCGGACTACACTCCTACAATGAGCAGTTCTTC
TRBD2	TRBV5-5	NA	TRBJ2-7	CASSLGTSINYEQYF	TGTGCCAGCAGCTTGGGGACTAGCATAAACTACGAGCAGTACTTC
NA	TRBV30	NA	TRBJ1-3	CAWSHGRGGNTIYF	TGTGCCTGGAGTCATGGCAGGGGTGGAAACACCATATATTTT
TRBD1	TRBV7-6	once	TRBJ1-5	CASSLGTGEHQPQHF	TGTGCCAGCAGCTTAGGGACAGGGGAGCATCAGCCCCAGCATTTT